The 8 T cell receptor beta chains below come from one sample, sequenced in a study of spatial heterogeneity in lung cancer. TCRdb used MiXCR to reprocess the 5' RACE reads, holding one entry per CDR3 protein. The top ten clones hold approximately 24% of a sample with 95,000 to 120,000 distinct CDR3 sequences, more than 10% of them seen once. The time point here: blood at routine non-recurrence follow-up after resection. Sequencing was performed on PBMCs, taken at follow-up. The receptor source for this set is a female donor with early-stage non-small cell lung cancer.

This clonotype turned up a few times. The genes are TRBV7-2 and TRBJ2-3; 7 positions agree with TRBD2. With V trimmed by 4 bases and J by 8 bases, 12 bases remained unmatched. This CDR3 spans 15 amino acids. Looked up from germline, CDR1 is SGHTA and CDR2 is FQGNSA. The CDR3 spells CASSSTRREMGTQYF. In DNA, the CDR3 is TGTGCCAGCAGCTCAACTAGGCGGGAGATGGGTACGCAGTATTTT.

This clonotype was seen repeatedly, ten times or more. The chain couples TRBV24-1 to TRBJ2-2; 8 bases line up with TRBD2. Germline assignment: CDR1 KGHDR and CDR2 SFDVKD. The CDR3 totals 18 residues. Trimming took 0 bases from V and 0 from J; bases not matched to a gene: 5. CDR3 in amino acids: CATSDLYGREANTGELFF. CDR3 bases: TGTGCCACCAGTGATTTGTATGGGCGGGAGGCGAACACCGGGGAGCTGTTTTTT.

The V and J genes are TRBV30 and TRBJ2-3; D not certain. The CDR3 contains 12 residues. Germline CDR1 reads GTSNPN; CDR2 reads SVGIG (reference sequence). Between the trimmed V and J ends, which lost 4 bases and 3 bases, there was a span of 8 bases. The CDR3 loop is CAWNRRTDTQYF. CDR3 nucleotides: TGTGCCTGGAATAGGCGTACAGATACGCAGTATTTT.

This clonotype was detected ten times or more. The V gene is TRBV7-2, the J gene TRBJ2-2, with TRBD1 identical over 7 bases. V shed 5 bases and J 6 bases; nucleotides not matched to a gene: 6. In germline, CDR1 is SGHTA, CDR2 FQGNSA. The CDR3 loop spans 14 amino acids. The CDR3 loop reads CASSPDRASGELFF. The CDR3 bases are TGTGCCAGCAGCCCAGACAGGGCATCCGGGGAGCTGTTTTTT. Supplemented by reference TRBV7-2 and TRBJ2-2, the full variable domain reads GAGVSQSPSNKVTEKGKDVELRCDPISGHTALYWYRQSLGQGLEFLIYFQGNSAPDKSGLPSDRFSAERTGGSVSTLTIQRTQQEDSAVYLCASSPDRASGELFFGEGSRLTVL.

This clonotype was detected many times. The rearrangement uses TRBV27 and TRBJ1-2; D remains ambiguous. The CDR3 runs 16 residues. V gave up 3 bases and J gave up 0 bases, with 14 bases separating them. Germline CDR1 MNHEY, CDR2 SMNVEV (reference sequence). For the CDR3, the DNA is TGTGCCAGCAGTTTCTCTCCAGGAGGTACTAACTATGGCTACACCTTC. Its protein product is CASSFSPGGTNYGYTF.

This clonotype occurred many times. The CDR3 reads CASSQGQRPAEAFF. CDR3 DNA sequence: TGTGCCAGCAGCCAAGGTCAACGGCCGGCTGAAGCTTTCTTT. V and J are TRBV3-1 and TRBJ1-1; D gene ambiguous. V was clipped by 1 base and J by 6 bases, with 12 bases between them. CDR3 size: 14 residues. Germline assignment: CDR1 LGHDT and CDR2 YNNKEL (reference sequence).

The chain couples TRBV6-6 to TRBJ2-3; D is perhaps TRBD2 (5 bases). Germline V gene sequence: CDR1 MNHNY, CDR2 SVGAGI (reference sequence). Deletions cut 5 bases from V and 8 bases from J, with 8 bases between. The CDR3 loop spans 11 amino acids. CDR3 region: CASSPSITQYF. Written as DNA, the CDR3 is TGTGCCAGCAGTCCTAGCATTACGCAGTATTTT.

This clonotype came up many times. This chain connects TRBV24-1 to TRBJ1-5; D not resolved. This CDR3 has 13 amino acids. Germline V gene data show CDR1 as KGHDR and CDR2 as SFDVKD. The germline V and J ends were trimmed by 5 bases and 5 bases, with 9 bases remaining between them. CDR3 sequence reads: CATSARPDQPQHF. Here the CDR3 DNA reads TGTGCCACCAGTGCGCGCCCCGATCAGCCCCAGCATTTT.